This is a list of T cell receptor beta chains from one sample in a study of tumor-infiltrating lymphocytes in localized non-small cell lung cancer. Produced via immunoSEQ multiplex PCR; TCRdb's table is partial and in-frame only. Counted here are about 9,300 clones, roughly 80% occurring once; the ten biggest clones make up about a sixth. Sequences were obtained from uninvolved lung tissue not adjacent to the tumor. These TCRs come from a human donor with non-small cell lung cancer. Both conserved end residues are part of each CDR3. The order of the fields is clone size, J gene, V gene, D gene, CDR3 protein, CDR3 DNA. The D gene is left open where the match is weak. Clone size is shown for a subset of rows, as once, few, many or a class of expanded clone.

abundance: -
j_gene: TRBJ1-5
v_gene: TRBV6-5
d_gene: -
CDR3aa: CASSVDRGNQPQHF
CDR3nt: TGTGCCAGCAGTGTAGACCGAGGCAATCAGCCCCAGCATTTT

abundance: -
j_gene: TRBJ2-1
v_gene: TRBV7-9
d_gene: -
CDR3aa: CASSLAQRDGSSYNEQFF
CDR3nt: TGTGCCAGCAGCTTAGCCCAACGGGACGGCAGCTCCTACAATGAGCAGTTCTTC

abundance: -
j_gene: TRBJ2-3
v_gene: TRBV6-6
d_gene: TRBD2
CDR3aa: CASSLVAGVFTDTQYF
CDR3nt: TGTGCCAGCAGTTTGGTAGCGGGAGTTTTCACAGATACGCAGTATTTT

abundance: -
j_gene: TRBJ2-5
v_gene: TRBV5-4
d_gene: TRBD2
CDR3aa: CASSSSGGGETQYF
CDR3nt: TGTGCCAGCAGTTCCTCGGGGGGGGGCGAGACCCAGTACTTC

abundance: -
j_gene: TRBJ1-2
v_gene: TRBV9
d_gene: TRBD1
CDR3aa: CASSARDRGLLYGYTF
CDR3nt: TGTGCCAGCAGCGCCCGGGACAGGGGGCTTCTCTATGGCTACACCTTC

abundance: few
j_gene: TRBJ1-6
v_gene: TRBV2
d_gene: TRBD1
CDR3aa: CASSPGQYNSPLHF
CDR3nt: TGTGCCAGCAGCCCGGGACAGTATAATTCACCCCTCCACTTT

abundance: -
j_gene: TRBJ1-5
v_gene: TRBV10-3
d_gene: -
CDR3aa: CAISVHQPQHF
CDR3nt: TGTGCCATCAGTGTGCATCAGCCCCAGCATTTT

abundance: -
j_gene: TRBJ2-1
v_gene: TRBV7-9
d_gene: -
CDR3aa: CASSLGAYNEQFF
CDR3nt: TGTGCCAGCAGCTTAGGAGCTTACAATGAGCAGTTCTTC

abundance: -
j_gene: TRBJ1-5
v_gene: TRBV7-2
d_gene: -
CDR3aa: CASSGRLDQPQHF
CDR3nt: TGTGCCAGCAGCGGCCGACTTGATCAGCCCCAGCATTTT

abundance: -
j_gene: TRBJ1-5
v_gene: TRBV6-6
d_gene: -
CDR3aa: CASSYRVGDNQPQHF
CDR3nt: TGTGCCAGCAGTTACCGGGTGGGAGACAATCAGCCCCAGCATTTT

abundance: once
j_gene: TRBJ1-5
v_gene: TRBV10-3
d_gene: TRBD1
CDR3aa: CAISRDSNSNQPQHF
CDR3nt: TGTGCCATCAGCCGGGACAGCAATAGCAATCAGCCCCAGCATTTT

abundance: -
j_gene: TRBJ1-6
v_gene: TRBV10-3
d_gene: -
CDR3aa: CAISEVEEYNSPLHF
CDR3nt: TGTGCCATCAGTGAGGTGGAGGAGTATAATTCACCCCTCCACTTT

abundance: -
j_gene: TRBJ1-4
v_gene: TRBV2
d_gene: -
CDR3aa: CASSDLGGAEKLFF
CDR3nt: TGTGCCAGCAGTGATTTGGGGGGCGCGGAAAAACTGTTTTTT

abundance: -
j_gene: TRBJ2-2
v_gene: TRBV5-4
d_gene: -
CDR3aa: CASSLRHLTGELFF
CDR3nt: TGTGCCAGCAGCTTGAGACATCTCACCGGGGAGCTGTTTTTT

abundance: few
j_gene: TRBJ1-1
v_gene: TRBV5-1
d_gene: -
CDR3aa: CASSLGIAAGNTEAFF
CDR3nt: TGCGCCAGCAGCTTGGGCATTGCCGCGGGGAACACTGAAGCTTTCTTT

abundance: -
j_gene: TRBJ1-6
v_gene: TRBV5-1
d_gene: -
CDR3aa: CASSLGTAYNSPLHF
CDR3nt: TGCGCCAGCAGCTTGGGGACAGCTTATAATTCACCCCTCCACTTT

abundance: -
j_gene: TRBJ2-7
v_gene: TRBV6-6
d_gene: TRBD2
CDR3aa: CASRGLAGAFYEQYF
CDR3nt: TGTGCCAGCAGAGGACTAGCGGGGGCCTTCTACGAGCAGTACTTC

abundance: -
j_gene: TRBJ2-3
v_gene: TRBV6-5
d_gene: TRBD2
CDR3aa: CASSPPAGGTDTQYF
CDR3nt: TGTGCCAGCAGTCCCCCAGCGGGGGGCACAGATACGCAGTATTTT

abundance: -
j_gene: TRBJ2-3
v_gene: TRBV29-1
d_gene: TRBD2
CDR3aa: CSVSAAGGPDTQYF
CDR3nt: TGCAGCGTCAGCGCAGCGGGGGGGCCGGATACGCAGTATTTT

abundance: -
j_gene: TRBJ1-2
v_gene: TRBV6-5
d_gene: -
CDR3aa: CATQLGPVGGYTF
CDR3nt: TGTGCCACCCAATTGGGACCCGTGGGGGGCTACACCTTC

abundance: -
j_gene: TRBJ2-3
v_gene: TRBV19
d_gene: TRBD2
CDR3aa: CASSIKGAGGVDTQYF
CDR3nt: TGTGCCAGTAGTATAAAGGGAGCGGGGGGGGTGGATACGCAGTATTTT

abundance: -
j_gene: TRBJ1-1
v_gene: TRBV7-2
d_gene: -
CDR3aa: CASSLEANTEAFF
CDR3nt: TGTGCCAGCAGCTTAGAAGCGAACACTGAAGCTTTCTTT

abundance: -
j_gene: TRBJ1-2
v_gene: TRBV10-3
d_gene: TRBD1
CDR3aa: CAISGGQALYGYTF
CDR3nt: TGTGCCATCAGTGGGGGACAGGCCCTCTATGGCTACACCTTC

abundance: -
j_gene: TRBJ1-4
v_gene: TRBV10-1
d_gene: -
CDR3aa: CASSDGRGNEKLFF
CDR3nt: TGCGCCAGCAGTGATGGAAGGGGTAATGAAAAACTGTTTTTT